This T cell receptor beta chain was observed in a study of blood T cell repertoires in COVID-19. The wider study: Collection of acute and convalescent COVID-19 samples took place in the United States, Italy and Spain. Sample material is recorded as cDNA or gDNA derived from T cells, B-cell-depleted T cells, or PBMCs.

This CDR3 region has 14 residues. J lost 5 bases, V lost 7 bases, and 12 bases had no gene match. Germline V gene data show CDR1 as SGHRS and CDR2 as YFSETQ. In the source study's methods: Researchers report that nucleated cell counts were estimated from reference gene primer amplification. Only in-frame clones appear in the TCRdb table, and some are missing; sequencing was by immunoSEQ multiplex PCR. The V and J calls and clone size come from that table; D and trimming were worked out from the DNA. The sample has about 300,000 clones, about 89% seen once. The rearrangement links TRBV5-1 to TRBJ2-7; TRBD2 agrees at 7 bases. The sequence was collected from a man aged 18 to 30 who had recovered from COVID-19. Material for sequencing was peripheral blood. CDR3 loop: CASRWEGGAHEQYF. The CDR3 DNA reads TGCGCCAGCCGATGGGAGGGAGGGGCCCACGAGCAGTACTTC.